This entry lists 22 T cell receptor beta chains sequenced from one sample in a study of technical replicates of blood from a few donors. Produced via immunoSEQ multiplex PCR; TCRdb's table is partial and in-frame only. Here the sample spans roughly 70,000 clones, roughly nine tenths being singletons. The sample was T cells isolated from PBMCs. These receptors originate from a human donor in good health.

This clone has a single count. V usage is TRBV5-8 and J usage is TRBJ1-1; D gene uncertain. Deletions cut 4 bases from V and 1 base from J, with 8 bases between. The CDR3 spans 13 residues. CDR1 and CDR2 from the germline V gene are SGHTS and YDEGEE. The CDR3 protein is CASSPTWNTEAFF. CDR3 DNA: TGTGCCAGCAGCCCCACTTGGAACACTGAAGCTTTCTTT.

The rearrangement uses TRBV4-3 and TRBJ1-5; D is ambiguous. Germline V gene data show CDR1 as LGHNA and CDR2 as YSLEER. The CDR3 covers 16 residues. V was cut by 0 bases and J by 6 bases, with 15 bases left in between. The CDR3 DNA is TGCGCCAGCAGCCAAGATGGGCAGGTAGGGAGTCAGCCCCAGCATTTT. It codes for CASSQDGQVGSQPQHF.

The sample holds one count of this clone. The rearrangement links TRBV11-2 to TRBJ1-4; 7 bases align to TRBD1. V lost 5 bases and J lost 8; bases outside the gene matches: 2. CDR1 is SGHAT and CDR2 is FQNNGV in the germline V gene. There are 12 residues in the CDR3. Here the CDR3 reads CASSEGAEKLFF. Written as DNA, the CDR3 is TGTGCCAGCAGCGAGGGGGCCGAAAAACTGTTTTTT.

This sequence joins TRBV11-2 and TRBJ1-3, with D perhaps TRBD1 (5 bases). CDR3 size: 16 residues. V shed 0 bases and J shed 4 bases, with 13 bases lying between them. The germline V gene encodes CDR1 SGHAT and CDR2 FQNNGV. The CDR3 region is CASSLEYPRAGNTIYF. CDR3 in DNA: TGTGCCAGCAGCTTAGAATATCCCAGGGCCGGAAACACCATATATTTT. Using reference TRBV11-2 and TRBJ1-3 for the parts outside the CDR3, the full variable domain is EAGVAQSPRYKIIEKRQSVAFWCNPISGHATLYWYQQILGQGPKLLIQFQNNGVVDDSQLPKDRFSAERLKGVDSTLKIQPAKLEDSAVYLCASSLEYPRAGNTIYFGEGSWLTVV.

The V and J genes are TRBV27 and TRBJ1-5, with D unresolved. With 2 bases removed from V and 4 bases from J, the gap between germline ends came to 6 bases. CDR1 and CDR2 (germline): MNHEY, SMNVEV (reference sequence). The CDR3 contains 13 residues. For the CDR3, the DNA is TGTGCCAGCAGTTTAGGGAGGAATCAGCCCCAGCATTTT. This codes for CASSLGRNQPQHF.

This chain joins TRBV6-5 and TRBJ2-2; no clear D gene. Germline lookup yields CDR1 MNHEY and CDR2 SVGAGI. The CDR3 loop spans 13 amino acids. V lost 0 bases and J 5 bases, leaving 4 bases between the germline ends. The CDR3 DNA sequence: TGTGCCAGCAGTTACTCGCTAACCGGGGAGCTGTTTTTT. It yields the protein CASSYSLTGELFF.

The chain carries TRBV5-1 and TRBJ2-1; maybe TRBD2 (5 bases). The germline V gene encodes CDR1 SGHRS and CDR2 YFSETQ. Trimming removed 0 bases from V and 0 bases from J, with 7 bases in between. The CDR3 runs 15 residues. The CDR3 sequence: CASSLGTSSYNEQFF. The CDR3 nucleotides are TGCGCCAGCAGCTTGGGAACTAGCTCCTACAATGAGCAGTTCTTC.

The J gene is TRBJ2-3, the V gene TRBV6-5; D may be TRBD2 (6 bases). Germline V lookup: CDR1 MNHEY, CDR2 SVGAGI. The CDR3 contains 13 residues. Trimming took 7 bases from V and 3 from J, leaving 11 bases between them. CDR3 DNA sequence: TGTGCCAGCATAGACGGGAGAACAGATACGCAGTATTTT. As protein: CASIDGRTDTQYF.

The CDR3, as DNA: TGCAGCGCTAGTACAGGGTTGGTCCATCAGCCCCAGCATTTT. Its protein product is CSASTGLVHQPQHF. J is TRBJ1-5 and V is TRBV29-1; TRBD1 might be the D (6 bases). This CDR3 has 14 residues. Trimming took 7 bases from V and 5 from J, leaving 18 bases between them. Germline CDR1 SQVTM, CDR2 ANQGSEA.

This chain uses TRBV9 with TRBJ1-3; D call uncertain. Deletions cut 0 bases from V and 4 bases from J, with 14 bases between. The length of the CDR3 is 16 residues. The germline V gene has CDR1 SGDLS and CDR2 YYNGEE. The CDR3 region is CASSVGTRVLGNTIYF. The CDR3 DNA sequence: TGTGCCAGCAGCGTAGGAACGAGGGTACTCGGAAACACCATATATTTT. The full variable domain, rest sourced from reference TRBV9 and TRBJ1-3, is DSGVTQTPKHLITATGQRVTLRCSPRSGDLSVYWYQQSLDQGLQFLIQYYNGEERAKGNILERFSAQQFPDLHSELNLSSLELGDSALYFCASSVGTRVLGNTIYFGEGSWLTVV.

Worth noting for this clone: The sample holds other DNA sequences that translate to the same CDR3. The V and J genes are TRBV30 and TRBJ2-1; weak D call: TRBD2 (6 bases). The germline V gene encodes CDR1 GTSNPN and CDR2 SVGIG (reference sequence). Trimming removed 0 bases at V and 9 bases at J, with 6 bases between. The CDR3 spans 11 residues. The CDR3: CAWSVGGEQFF. In nucleotides, the CDR3 is TGTGCCTGGAGTGTGGGGGGTGAGCAGTTCTTC.

The chain links TRBV5-1 to TRBJ2-1; TRBD2 agrees at 10 bases. The CDR3 covers 15 residues. Trimming cost V 4 bases and J 5 bases; bases outside gene matches: 6. Germline CDR1 SGHRS, CDR2 YFSETQ. CDR3 coding DNA: TGCGCCAGCAGCGTTAGCGGGAGGAAGAACAATGAGCAGTTCTTC. Protein product: CASSVSGRKNNEQFF.

V is TRBV5-4 and J is TRBJ2-6; D might be TRBD2 (5 bases). The CDR3 runs to 14 residues. Germline V CDR1 and CDR2: SGHNT, YYREEE (reference sequence). Trimming stripped 7 bases from V and 0 bases from J, with 8 bases between. CDR3 protein: CASVEGSGANVLTF. CDR3 DNA sequence: TGTGCCAGCGTTGAGGGCTCTGGGGCCAACGTCCTGACTTTC.

This chain connects TRBV11-3 to TRBJ1-2, with no clear D. V gave up 4 bases and J gave up 3 bases, with 12 bases separating them. CDR3 length: 14 amino acids. From germline, CDR1 is SGHNT and CDR2 YENEEA. The CDR3 spells CASSSEKDYYGYTF. The CDR3 DNA is TGTGCCAGCAGCTCCGAGAAGGACTACTATGGCTACACCTTC.

This chain connects TRBV28 to TRBJ2-3; TRBD2 matches at 9 bases. The V segment lost 6 bases and the J segment 4 bases; nucleotides outside the gene matches: 8. CDR3 size: 15 residues. Germline V gives CDR1 MDHEN, CDR2 SYDVKM. CDR3: CASRSLAGRADTQYF. The CDR3 nucleotides are TGTGCCAGCAGGTCTCTAGCGGGGAGGGCAGATACGCAGTATTTT.

This chain uses TRBV6-4 with TRBJ2-5; 7 nucleotides align to TRBD2. Germline CDR1 MRHNA, CDR2 SNTAGT. The CDR3 length is 15 residues. V gave up 4 bases and J gave up 5 bases; unmatched junction bases: 10. For the CDR3, the DNA is TGTGCCAGCAGTGTCCAACCTACCGGGAGGGAGACCCAGTACTTC. Its translation: CASSVQPTGRETQYF.

This clone was seen a handful of times. The chain recombines TRBV7-2 with TRBJ1-2, with D possibly being TRBD1 (5 bases). In germline, CDR1 is SGHTA, CDR2 FQGNSA. Between the trimmed V and J ends, which lost 1 base and 8 bases, there was a span of 5 bases. This CDR3 is 11 amino acids long. DNA for the CDR3: TGTGCCAGCAGCTTAGGGGGCGGCTACACCTTC. It codes for CASSLGGGYTF. The full variable domain, its missing parts supplied by reference TRBV7-2 and TRBJ1-2, is GAGVSQSPSNKVTEKGKDVELRCDPISGHTALYWYRQSLGQGLEFLIYFQGNSAPDKSGLPSDRFSAERTGGSVSTLTIQRTQQEDSAVYLCASSLGGGYTFGSGTRLTVV.

The rearrangement links TRBV7-8 to TRBJ2-7; 9 nucleotides agree with TRBD2. The ends lost 5 bases at V and 2 bases at J; junction bases unmatched: 4. This CDR3 has 14 residues. CDR1 SGHVS and CDR2 FQNEAQ come from the germline V gene. CDR3 bases: TGTGCCAGCAGCCCGACTAGCGGAGCCTACGAGCAGTACTTC. Encoded protein: CASSPTSGAYEQYF.

This clone appeared a few times. This chain joins TRBV4-1 and TRBJ2-7; 9 bases match TRBD1. This CDR3 is built from 16 residues. V trimming: 1 base; J trimming: 4 bases; junction bases outside the gene matches: 8. Germline V gene lookup returns CDR1 MGHRA and CDR2 YSYEKL. This CDR3 is CASSQVWTGENYEQYF. The CDR3, as DNA: TGCGCCAGCAGCCAAGTCTGGACAGGGGAGAATTACGAGCAGTACTTC.

The chain couples TRBV7-9 to TRBJ1-2; 7 bases agree with TRBD1. The CDR3 has 12 residues. The junction had 3 bases not matched to a gene; V was cut back by 1 base and J by 10 bases. Germline-derived CDR1 and CDR2 are SEHNR and FQNEAQ (reference sequence). The CDR3 DNA sequence: TGTGCCAGCAGCTTAGGGACAGGAGACTACACCTTC. As protein: CASSLGTGDYTF. Combining the CDR3 with reference TRBV7-9 and TRBJ1-2 gives the whole variable domain DTGVSQNPRHKITKRGQNVTFRCDPISEHNRLYWYRQTLGQGPEFLTYFQNEAQLEKSRLLSDRFSAERPKGSFSTLEIQRTEQGDSAMYLCASSLGTGDYTFGSGTRLTVV.

The chain couples TRBV21-1 to TRBJ2-1; the D segment call TRBD1 is taken from the table without a DNA check. TRBV21-1 counts as a pseudogene. The CDR3 length is 16 residues. Here the CDR3 DNA reads TGTGCCAGCAGCAAGGTGGGGGACAGCCATTACAATGAGCAGTTCTTC. Encoded protein: CASSKVGDSHYNEQFF.

The chain is built from TRBV2 and TRBJ1-5; D is possibly TRBD1 (5 bases). This CDR3 region has 14 residues. Trimming shortened V by 3 bases and J by 2 bases, and 8 bases separated the two germline ends. The germline gives CDR1 SNHLY, CDR2 FYNNEI. The chain's CDR3 is CASSEGLGNQPQHF. DNA for the CDR3: TGTGCCAGCAGTGAGGGACTAGGCAATCAGCCCCAGCATTTT.